This T cell receptor (beta chain) was sequenced in a study of blood T cell repertoires in COVID-19. Across the study: PBMCs, B-cell-depleted T cells, or T cells were the source of the cDNA or gDNA that made up the material.

TCRdb's table, derived via immunoSEQ multiplex PCR, lists solely in-frame clones and lacks some. Of fewer than 85,000 clones in the sample, about 90% were seen once. The germline V gene encodes CDR1 KGHSH and CDR2 LQKENI. This CDR3 is built from 14 residues. The ends lost 3 bases at V and 3 bases at J; junction bases unmatched: 5. The sequence was collected from a woman aged 45-60 years in a cohort sampled during active COVID-19. The V gene is TRBV18, the J gene TRBJ2-7; 7 positions agree with TRBD1. The sequenced sample consisted of peripheral blood. CDR3 protein: CASSPGQDLYEQYF. The DNA for the CDR3 is TGTGCCAGCTCACCTGGACAGGACCTCTACGAGCAGTACTTC.